This section outlines one TCR beta chain sequence together with its context. This clonotype was seen ten or more times. Its cognate antigen has yet to be identified. It has no much larger one-base neighbor in the sample; base qualities were not kept. This record comes from a study of Graves' ophthalmopathy and Graves' hyperthyroidism (dated by TCRdb to the late 2010s). About the full investigation: Peripheral blood was collected at initial diagnosis, prior to any treatment. An independent validation cohort comprised some 19 hyperthyroidism patients and about 16 patients who later progressed from hyperthyroidism to ophthalmopathy. The approximately 97 discovery patients were randomly divided into training and test sets at a 7:3 ratio. To tell Graves' ophthalmopathy apart from Graves' hyperthyroidism, and to predict which patients would progress to ophthalmopathy, the study relied on TCR beta repertoire signatures. Once sampling was done, hyperthyroidism patients were given methimazole at a starting dose of 30 mg daily, while ophthalmopathy patients were given high-dose intravenous methylprednisolone. In total, approximately 140 blood samples were TCR-sequenced: fewer than 50 ophthalmopathy, some 75 hyperthyroidism and some 17 hyperthyroidism-to-ophthalmopathy patients. To explore V-J signatures distinguishing ophthalmopathy from hyperthyroidism, a discovery set of roughly 98 patients (43 ophthalmopathy, some 57 stable hyperthyroidism) was enrolled. T-cell repertoires of thyroid tissue and blood were compared in 5 or 6 hyperthyroidism patients. Study-wide findings and limitations: No statistical method was used to set the sample size in advance, and the investigators knew which group each participant was assigned to. Ophthalmopathy was separated from stable hyperthyroidism by the 13-signature model with roughly 87% sensitivity and 81% to 83% specificity in cross-validation and with 80%/75% in the test set. In validation, the model predicted ophthalmopathy progression with about 70% sensitivity and around 72% specificity; some 13 predicted patients were CT-confirmed with GO in a median of approximately six months. Most expanded thyroid clonotypes with a frequency above 0.001 also appeared in blood, which suggests that blood repertoires may reflect the immune response in the thyroid.

Patients with ophthalmopathy had moderately to severely active disease, with a Clinical Activity Score of 3 or more, a NOSPECS grade of 4 or more, and a disease duration of less than 3 months. Anyone with other autoimmune diseases, uncontrolled infections, pregnancy or lactation was excluded from the study. Clinical symptoms, serum thyroxine, TRAb, thyroid ultrasound and orbital computed tomography were used for diagnosis. Using Ficoll-Paque density gradient centrifugation, PBMCs were isolated from 10 ml of fresh peripheral blood. Trizol reagent was used to extract the total RNA, and its quality was then checked on an Agilent 2100 Bioanalyzer. For repertoire sequencing, TCR beta CDR3 regions were amplified from RNA transcripts. HTBI primers and the Qiagen OneStep RT-PCR kit were used in a first-round RT-PCR, which was followed by a second-round multiplex PCR, size selection and purification. The libraries underwent paired-end sequencing with 100 bp reads on an Illumina HiSeq2000. Under the source paper's analysis protocol: SOAPnuke was used for read processing, and reads with adapters, uncalled bases, a mean Phred below 15, or no exact constant-primer or identifier match were discarded. High-quality paired reads were merged with COPE v1.2.5. Each unique nucleotide sequence was defined as a clonotype, and clonotypes were aligned to IMGT TRB V, D and J references with MiTCR v1.1. The analysis was limited to V-J combinations with a frequency above 0.0001, which together covered 98% to 99.2% of repertoires. For each V-J combination, a TCR clonal expansion and chaos score was defined as the ratio of F50 clonal expansion to chaos observed in the TCRdist matrix. Welch's t-statistics and random forest were used to reduce the features to roughly 14 V-J combinations, which were then used as input to a naive Bayes classifier. The Morisita-Horn index was used to measure how similar the thyroid and blood repertoires were. Using fastp at Q25 and MiXCR, TCRdb reprocessed the public reads and kept productive beta chains. Each record represents a unique CDR3 protein, reported with the most common genes and DNA among its rows. The V and J calls and clone size are TCRdb's, not the authors'. For this sample there are about 370,000 distinct CDR3 sequences; roughly 18% appear just once. The ten top clones hold roughly 1.4% of the sample.

The sample was peripheral blood. This receptor was obtained from a woman younger than 35 with Graves' ophthalmopathy. Donor details come from another sample of the same person, matched by shared clones.

The encoded CDR3 is CSAQRRGGGEAFF. The DNA sequence is given as TGCAGTGCCCAGAGGAGGGGTGGGGGTGAAGCTTTCTTT. The chain employs TRBV20-1 and TRBJ1-1; the best D guess is TRBD1, with 5 bases matching. Trimming at the junction amounts to 6 bases on V and 7 bases on J, and the germline ends lie 18 bases apart. Based on the germline V gene (reference sequence), the CDR1 and CDR2 sequences are DFQATT and SNEGSKA. The CDR3 numbers 13 residues from cysteine through phenylalanine. Only the CDR3 portion is preserved as DNA: 39 bases, with reading frame beginning at the first base.